This T cell receptor beta chain comes out of a study of cytomegalovirus exposure and HLA in healthy donors. On this clone itself: The antigen is not known.

The PCR contained 60 Vbeta and 13 Jbeta primers. TCRdb's table, derived via immunoSEQ multiplex PCR, lists solely in-frame clones and lacks some. The data show about 150,000 clones, 65% to 80% seen once. Study observations and caveats: One variant, a missense change in DCLRE1C, was linked in a later analysis to TCR beta V- and J-gene trimming.

V gave up 6 bases and J gave up 0 bases; unmatched junction bases: 5. The CDR3 contains 15 residues. Germline V gene sequence: CDR1 MGHRA, CDR2 YSYEKL. The chain has TRBV4-1 and TRBJ2-3, with 8 bases lining up with TRBD1. Source material: PBMCs. The TCR sequence derives from a man between 18 and 35 years old in good health and CMV-seronegative. The CDR3 region is CASRTRDRSTDTQYF. The CDR3 DNA sequence: TGCGCCAGCAGAACGCGGGACAGGAGCACAGATACGCAGTATTTT.